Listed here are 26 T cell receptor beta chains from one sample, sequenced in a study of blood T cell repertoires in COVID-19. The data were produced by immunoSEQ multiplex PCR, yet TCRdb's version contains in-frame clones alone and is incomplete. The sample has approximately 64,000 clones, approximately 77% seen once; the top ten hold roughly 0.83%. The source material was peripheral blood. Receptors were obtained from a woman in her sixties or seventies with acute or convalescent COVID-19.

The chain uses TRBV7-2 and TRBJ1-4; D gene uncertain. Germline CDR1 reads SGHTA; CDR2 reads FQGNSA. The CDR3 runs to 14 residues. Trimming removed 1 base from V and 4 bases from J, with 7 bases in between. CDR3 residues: CASSLVSSNEKLFF. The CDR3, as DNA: TGTGCCAGCAGCTTAGTTTCCAGTAATGAAAAACTGTTTTTT.

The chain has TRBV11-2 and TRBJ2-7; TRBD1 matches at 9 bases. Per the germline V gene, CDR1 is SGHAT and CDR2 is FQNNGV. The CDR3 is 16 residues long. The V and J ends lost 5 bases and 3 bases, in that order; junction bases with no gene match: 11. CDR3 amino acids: CASSILSGTGRYEQYF. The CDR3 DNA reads TGTGCCAGCAGCATACTATCCGGGACAGGGCGCTACGAGCAGTACTTC.

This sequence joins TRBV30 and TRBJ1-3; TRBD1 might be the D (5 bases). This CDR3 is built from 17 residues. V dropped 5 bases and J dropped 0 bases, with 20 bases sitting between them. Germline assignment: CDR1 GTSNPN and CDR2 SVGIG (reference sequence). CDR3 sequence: CAWDKGFGLNSGNTIYF. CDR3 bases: TGTGCCTGGGATAAGGGGTTTGGCTTGAACTCTGGAAACACCATATATTTT.

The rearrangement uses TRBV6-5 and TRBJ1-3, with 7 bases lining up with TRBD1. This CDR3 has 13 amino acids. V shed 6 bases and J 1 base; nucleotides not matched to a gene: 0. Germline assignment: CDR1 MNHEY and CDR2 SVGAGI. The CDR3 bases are TGTGCCAGCAGGACAGGGTCTGGAAACACCATATATTTT. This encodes CASRTGSGNTIYF.

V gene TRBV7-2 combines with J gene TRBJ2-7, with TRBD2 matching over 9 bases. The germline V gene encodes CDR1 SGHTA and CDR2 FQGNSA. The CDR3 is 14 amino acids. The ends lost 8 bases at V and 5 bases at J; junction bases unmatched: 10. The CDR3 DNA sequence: TGTGCCAGCGGGGCAGCGGGAGGATGGGACGAGCAGTACTTC. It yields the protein CASGAAGGWDEQYF.

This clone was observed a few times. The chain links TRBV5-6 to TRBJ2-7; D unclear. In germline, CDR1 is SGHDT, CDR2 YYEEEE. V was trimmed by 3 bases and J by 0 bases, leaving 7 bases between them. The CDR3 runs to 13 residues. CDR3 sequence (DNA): TGTGCCAGCAGCTCACGAGCCTCCTACGAGCAGTACTTC. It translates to CASSSRASYEQYF.

This chain's CDR3 is CASSLDRVYTEAFF. The CDR3 DNA follows: TGCGCCAGCAGCTTGGACAGGGTTTACACTGAAGCTTTCTTT. V gene TRBV5-1 combines with J gene TRBJ1-1; D is possibly TRBD1 (6 bases). The CDR3 has 14 amino acids. The germline CDR1 and CDR2 sequences are SGHRS and YFSETQ. The V gene lost 0 bases and the J gene lost 3 bases, with 9 bases spanning the gap.

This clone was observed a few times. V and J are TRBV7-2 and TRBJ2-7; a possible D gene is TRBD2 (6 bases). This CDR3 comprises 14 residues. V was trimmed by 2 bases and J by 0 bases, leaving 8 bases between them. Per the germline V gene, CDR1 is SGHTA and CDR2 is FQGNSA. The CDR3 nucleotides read TGTGCCAGCAGCTTAAGCGGGCGCTCCTACGAGCAGTACTTC. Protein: CASSLSGRSYEQYF. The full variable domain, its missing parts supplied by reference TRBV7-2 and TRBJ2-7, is GAGVSQSPSNKVTEKGKDVELRCDPISGHTALYWYRQSLGQGLEFLIYFQGNSAPDKSGLPSDRFSAERTGGSVSTLTIQRTQQEDSAVYLCASSLSGRSYEQYFGPGTRLTVT.

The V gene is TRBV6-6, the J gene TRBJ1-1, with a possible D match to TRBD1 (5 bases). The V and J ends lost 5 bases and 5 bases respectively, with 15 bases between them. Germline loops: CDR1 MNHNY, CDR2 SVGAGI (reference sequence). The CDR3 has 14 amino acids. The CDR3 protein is CASSVTGDGTEAFF. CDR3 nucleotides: TGTGCCAGCAGTGTTACAGGAGATGGGACTGAAGCTTTCTTT.

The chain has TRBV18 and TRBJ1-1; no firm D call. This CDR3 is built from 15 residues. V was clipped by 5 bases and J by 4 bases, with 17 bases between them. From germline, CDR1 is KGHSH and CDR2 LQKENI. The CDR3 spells CASSSQLAGSTEAFF. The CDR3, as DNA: TGTGCCAGCTCATCACAATTGGCAGGAAGCACTGAAGCTTTCTTT.

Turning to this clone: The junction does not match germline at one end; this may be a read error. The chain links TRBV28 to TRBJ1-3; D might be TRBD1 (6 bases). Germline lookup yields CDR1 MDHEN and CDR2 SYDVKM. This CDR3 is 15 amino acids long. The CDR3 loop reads CASSFLGQSGNTIYF. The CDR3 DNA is TGCGCCAGCAGTTTTTTAGGACAGTCTGGAAACACCATATATTTT. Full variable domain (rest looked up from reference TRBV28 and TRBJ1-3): DVKVTQSSRYLVKRTGEKVFLECVQDMDHENMFWYRQDPGLGLRLIYFSYDVKMKEKGDIPEGYSVSREKKERFSLILESASTNQTSMYLCASSFLGQSGNTIYFGEGSWLTVV.

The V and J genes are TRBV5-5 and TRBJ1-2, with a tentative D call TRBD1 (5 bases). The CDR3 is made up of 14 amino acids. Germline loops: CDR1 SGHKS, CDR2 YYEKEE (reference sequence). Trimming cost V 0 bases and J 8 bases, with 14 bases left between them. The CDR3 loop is CASSLGQTPVGYTF. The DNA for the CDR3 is TGTGCCAGCAGCTTGGGACAGACCCCCGTCGGCTACACCTTC.

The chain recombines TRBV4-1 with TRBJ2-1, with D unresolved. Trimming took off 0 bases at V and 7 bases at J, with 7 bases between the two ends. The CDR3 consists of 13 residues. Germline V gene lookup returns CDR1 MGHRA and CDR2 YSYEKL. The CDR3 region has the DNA TGCGCCAGCAGCCAAGATAACTGGAATGAGCAGTTCTTC. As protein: CASSQDNWNEQFF.

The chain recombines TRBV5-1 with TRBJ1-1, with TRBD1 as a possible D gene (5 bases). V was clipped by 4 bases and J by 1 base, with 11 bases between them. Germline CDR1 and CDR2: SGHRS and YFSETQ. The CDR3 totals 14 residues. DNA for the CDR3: TGCGCCAGCAGCCCCAGGGAGGAGAACACTGAAGCTTTCTTT. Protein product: CASSPREENTEAFF.

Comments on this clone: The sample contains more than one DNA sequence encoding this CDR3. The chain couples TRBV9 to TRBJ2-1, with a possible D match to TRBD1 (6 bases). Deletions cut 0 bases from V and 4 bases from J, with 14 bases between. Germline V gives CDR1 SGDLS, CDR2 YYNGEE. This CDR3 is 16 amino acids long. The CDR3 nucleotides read TGTGCCAGCAGCGTAGGGGGGCAGGGTGGGTACAATGAGCAGTTCTTC. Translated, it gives CASSVGGQGGYNEQFF.

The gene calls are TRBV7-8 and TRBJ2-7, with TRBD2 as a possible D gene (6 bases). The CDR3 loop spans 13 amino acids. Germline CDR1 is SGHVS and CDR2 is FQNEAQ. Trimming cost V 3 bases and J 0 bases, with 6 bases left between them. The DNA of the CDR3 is TGTGCCAGCAGCTTCGGGAGCTCCTACGAGCAGTACTTC. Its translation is CASSFGSSYEQYF.

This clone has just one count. The CDR3 is CASSDLRGSSGNTIYF. The CDR3 nucleotides read TGTGCCAGCAGTGATCTTAGGGGTTCCTCTGGAAACACCATATATTTT. The V gene is TRBV6-1, the J gene TRBJ1-3, with D possibly matching TRBD1 (5 bases). The CDR3 has 16 amino acids. Germline CDR1 and CDR2: MNHNS and SASEGT. V gave up 3 bases and J gave up 0 bases, with 12 bases separating them.

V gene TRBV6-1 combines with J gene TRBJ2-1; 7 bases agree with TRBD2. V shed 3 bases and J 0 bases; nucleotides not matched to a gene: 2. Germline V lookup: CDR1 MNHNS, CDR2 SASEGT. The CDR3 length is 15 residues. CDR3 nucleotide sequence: TGTGCCAGCAGTGATGGCGGGGGCTCCTACAATGAGCAGTTCTTC. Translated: CASSDGGGSYNEQFF.

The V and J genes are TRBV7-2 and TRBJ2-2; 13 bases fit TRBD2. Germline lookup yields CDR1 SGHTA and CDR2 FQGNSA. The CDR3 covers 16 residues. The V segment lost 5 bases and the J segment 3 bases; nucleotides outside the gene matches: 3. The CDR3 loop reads CASSAGLAGYTGELFF. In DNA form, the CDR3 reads TGTGCCAGCAGCGCGGGACTAGCGGGATACACCGGGGAGCTGTTTTTT.

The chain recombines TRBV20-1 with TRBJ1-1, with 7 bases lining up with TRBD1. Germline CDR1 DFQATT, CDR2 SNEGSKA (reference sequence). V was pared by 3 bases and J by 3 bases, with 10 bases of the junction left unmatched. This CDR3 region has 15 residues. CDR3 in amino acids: CSASYVKTGDTEAFF. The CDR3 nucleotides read TGCAGTGCTAGTTACGTTAAAACAGGGGACACTGAAGCTTTCTTT.

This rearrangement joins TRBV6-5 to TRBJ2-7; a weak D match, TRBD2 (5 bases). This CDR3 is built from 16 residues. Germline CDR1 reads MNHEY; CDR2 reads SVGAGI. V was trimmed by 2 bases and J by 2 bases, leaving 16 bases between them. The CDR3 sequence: CASSYGPRDSPYEQYF. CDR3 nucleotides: TGTGCCAGCAGTTACGGCCCACGGGATAGCCCCTACGAGCAGTACTTC.

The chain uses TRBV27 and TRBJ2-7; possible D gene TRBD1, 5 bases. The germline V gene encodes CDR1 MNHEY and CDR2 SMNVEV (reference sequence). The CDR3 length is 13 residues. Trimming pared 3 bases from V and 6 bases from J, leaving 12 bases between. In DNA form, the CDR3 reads TGTGCCAGCAGTTTGACAGTTACGCGCGAGCAGTACTTC. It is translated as CASSLTVTREQYF.

DNA for the CDR3: TGTGCCAGCAGCTATACAGGGGAGGCGGGAGCTTTCTTT. Amino acids: CASSYTGEAGAFF. V usage is TRBV6-5 and J usage is TRBJ1-1, with 7 bases identical to TRBD1. With 6 bases clipped from V and 10 bases from J, the junction kept 11 bases outside the gene matches. Germline V gene data show CDR1 as MNHEY and CDR2 as SVGAGI. CDR3 length: 13 residues.

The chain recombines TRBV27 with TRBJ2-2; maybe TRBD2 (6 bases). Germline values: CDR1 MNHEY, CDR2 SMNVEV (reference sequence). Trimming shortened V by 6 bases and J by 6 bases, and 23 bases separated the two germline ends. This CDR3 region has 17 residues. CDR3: CASRSGLAGRDAGELFF. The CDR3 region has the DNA TGTGCCAGCAGATCAGGGCTGGCGGGAAGGGACGCCGGGGAGCTGTTTTTT.

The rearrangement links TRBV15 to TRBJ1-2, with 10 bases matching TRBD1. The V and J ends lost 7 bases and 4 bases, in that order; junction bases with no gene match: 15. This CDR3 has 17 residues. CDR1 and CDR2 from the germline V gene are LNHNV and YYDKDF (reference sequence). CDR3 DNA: TGTGCCACCACGCCTGGGACAGGGGCCTCACGCCTCTATGGCTACACCTTC. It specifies CATTPGTGASRLYGYTF.

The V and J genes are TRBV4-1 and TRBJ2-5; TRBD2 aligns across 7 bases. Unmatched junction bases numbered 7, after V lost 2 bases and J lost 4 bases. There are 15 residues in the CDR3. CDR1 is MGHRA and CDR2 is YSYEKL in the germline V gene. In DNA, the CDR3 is TGCGCCAGCAGCCAATGGGTGGGGGGGTCAGAGACCCAGTACTTC. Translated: CASSQWVGGSETQYF.